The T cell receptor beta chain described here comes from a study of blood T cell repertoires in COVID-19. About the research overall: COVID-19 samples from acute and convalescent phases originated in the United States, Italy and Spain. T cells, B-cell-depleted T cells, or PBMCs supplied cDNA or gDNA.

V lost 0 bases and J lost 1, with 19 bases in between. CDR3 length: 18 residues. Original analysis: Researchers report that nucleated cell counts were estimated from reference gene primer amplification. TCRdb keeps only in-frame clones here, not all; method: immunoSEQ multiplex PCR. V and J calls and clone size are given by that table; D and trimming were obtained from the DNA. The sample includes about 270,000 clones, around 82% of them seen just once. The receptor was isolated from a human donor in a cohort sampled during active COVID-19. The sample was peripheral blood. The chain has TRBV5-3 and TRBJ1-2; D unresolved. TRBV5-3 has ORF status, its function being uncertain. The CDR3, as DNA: TGTGCCAGAAGCTTGGGTTTTTGGCAGGAAGCTAATAACTATGGCTACACCTTC. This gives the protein CARSLGFWQEANNYGYTF.